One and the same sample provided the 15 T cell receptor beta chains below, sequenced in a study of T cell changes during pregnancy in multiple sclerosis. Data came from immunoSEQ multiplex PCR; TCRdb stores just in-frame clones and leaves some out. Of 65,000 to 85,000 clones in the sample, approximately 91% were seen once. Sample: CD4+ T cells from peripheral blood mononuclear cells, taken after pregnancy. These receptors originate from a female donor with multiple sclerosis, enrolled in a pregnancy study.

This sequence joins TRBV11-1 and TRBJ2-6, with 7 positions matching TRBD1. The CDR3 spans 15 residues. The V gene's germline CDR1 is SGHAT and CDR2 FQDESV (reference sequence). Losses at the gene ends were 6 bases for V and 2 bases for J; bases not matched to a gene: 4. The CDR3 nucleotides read TGTGCCAGCAGTTCCGACAGGGCTGGGGCCAACGTCCTGACTTTC. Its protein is CASSSDRAGANVLTF.

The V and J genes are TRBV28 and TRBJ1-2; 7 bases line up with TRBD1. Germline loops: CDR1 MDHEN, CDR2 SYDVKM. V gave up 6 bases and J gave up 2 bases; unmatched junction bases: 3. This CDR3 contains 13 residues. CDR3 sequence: CASRGTANYGYTF. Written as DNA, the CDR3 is TGTGCCAGCAGAGGGACAGCCAACTATGGCTACACCTTC.

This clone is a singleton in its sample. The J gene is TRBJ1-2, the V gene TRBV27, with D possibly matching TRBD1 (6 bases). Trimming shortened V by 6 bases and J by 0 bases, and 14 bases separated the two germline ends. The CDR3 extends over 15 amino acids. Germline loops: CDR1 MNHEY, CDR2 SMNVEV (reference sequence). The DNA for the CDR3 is TGTGCCAGCAGCGTAACAGGGATTCCTAACTATGGCTACACCTTC. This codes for CASSVTGIPNYGYTF.

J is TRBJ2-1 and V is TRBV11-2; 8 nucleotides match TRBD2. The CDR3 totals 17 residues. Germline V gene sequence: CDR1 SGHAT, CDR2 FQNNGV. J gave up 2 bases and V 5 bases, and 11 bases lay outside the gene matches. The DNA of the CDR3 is TGTGCCAGCAGCATAGGCTGGAGTAGCGGGGCCTACAATGAGCAGTTCTTC. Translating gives CASSIGWSSGAYNEQFF.

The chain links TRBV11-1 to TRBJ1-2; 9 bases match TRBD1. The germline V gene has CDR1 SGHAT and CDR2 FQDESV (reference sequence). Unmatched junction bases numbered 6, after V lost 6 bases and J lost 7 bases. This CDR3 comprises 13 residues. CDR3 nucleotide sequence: TGTGCCAGCAGTCCCGGGACAGGGTCTGGCTACACCTTC. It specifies CASSPGTGSGYTF.

CDR3 sequence reads: CASSFGDRELYGYTF. For the CDR3, the DNA is TGTGCCAGCAGTTTTGGGGACAGGGAGTTGTATGGCTACACCTTC. The rearrangement links TRBV28 to TRBJ1-2, with 9 bases that match TRBD1. After removal of 3 bases from V and 5 bases from J, the junction contained 7 bases not matched to a gene. The CDR3 covers 15 residues. The germline V gene encodes CDR1 MDHEN and CDR2 SYDVKM.

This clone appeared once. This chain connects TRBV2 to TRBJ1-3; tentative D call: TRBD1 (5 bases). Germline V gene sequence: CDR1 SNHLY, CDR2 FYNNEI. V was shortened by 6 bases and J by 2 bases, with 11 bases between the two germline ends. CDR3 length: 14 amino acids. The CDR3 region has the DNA TGTGCCAGCAGGGAGGGGCGGGCTGGAAACACCATATATTTT. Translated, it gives CASREGRAGNTIYF.

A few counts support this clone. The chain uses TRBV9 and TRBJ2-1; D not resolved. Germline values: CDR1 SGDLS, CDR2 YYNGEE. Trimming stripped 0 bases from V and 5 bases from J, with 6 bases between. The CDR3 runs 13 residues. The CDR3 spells CASSVDIHNEQFF. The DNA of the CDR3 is TGTGCCAGCAGCGTAGACATACACAATGAGCAGTTCTTC.

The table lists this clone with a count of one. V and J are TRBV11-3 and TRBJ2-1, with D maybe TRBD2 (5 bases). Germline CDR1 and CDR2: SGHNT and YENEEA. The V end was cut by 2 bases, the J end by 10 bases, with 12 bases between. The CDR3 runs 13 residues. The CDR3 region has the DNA TGTGCCAGCAGCTTACAGGAGGTTTGGGAGCAGTTCTTC. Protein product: CASSLQEVWEQFF.

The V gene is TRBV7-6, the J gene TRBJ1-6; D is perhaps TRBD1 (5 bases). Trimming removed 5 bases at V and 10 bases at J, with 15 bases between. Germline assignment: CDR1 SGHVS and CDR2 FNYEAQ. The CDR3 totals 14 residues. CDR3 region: CASSPAPRVSPLHF. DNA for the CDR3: TGTGCCAGCAGCCCTGCGCCCAGGGTATCACCCCTCCACTTT.

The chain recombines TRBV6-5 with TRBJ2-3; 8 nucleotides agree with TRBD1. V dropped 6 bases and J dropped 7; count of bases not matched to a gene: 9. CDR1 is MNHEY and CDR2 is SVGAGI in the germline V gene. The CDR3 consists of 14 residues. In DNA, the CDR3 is TGTGCCAGCAGGCCGACAGGGGATGGTCATACGCAGTATTTT. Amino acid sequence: CASRPTGDGHTQYF.

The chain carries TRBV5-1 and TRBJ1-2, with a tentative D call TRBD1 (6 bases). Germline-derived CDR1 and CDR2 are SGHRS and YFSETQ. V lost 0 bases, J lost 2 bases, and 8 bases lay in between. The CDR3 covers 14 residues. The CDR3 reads CASSLGRGNYGYTF. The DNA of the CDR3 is TGCGCCAGCAGCTTGGGCAGGGGCAACTATGGCTACACCTTC.

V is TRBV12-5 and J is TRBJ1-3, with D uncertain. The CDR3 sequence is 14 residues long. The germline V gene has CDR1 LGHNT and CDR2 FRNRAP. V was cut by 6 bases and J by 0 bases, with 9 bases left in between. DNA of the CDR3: TGTGCTAGTGGCCGGGAGGACTCTGGAAACACCATATATTTT. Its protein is CASGREDSGNTIYF.

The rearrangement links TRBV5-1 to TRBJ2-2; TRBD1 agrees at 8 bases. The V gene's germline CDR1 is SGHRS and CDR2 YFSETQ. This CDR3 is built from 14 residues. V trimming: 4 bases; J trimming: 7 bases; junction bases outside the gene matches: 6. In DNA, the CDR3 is TGCGCCAGCAGCCGGGACAGGATGGTCGGGGAGCTGTTTTTT. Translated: CASSRDRMVGELFF.

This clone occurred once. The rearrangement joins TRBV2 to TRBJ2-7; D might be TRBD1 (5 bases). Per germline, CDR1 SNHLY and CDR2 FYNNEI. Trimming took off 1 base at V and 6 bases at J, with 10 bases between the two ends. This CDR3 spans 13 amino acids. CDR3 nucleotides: TGTGCCAGCAGTGAAGAGGGGTGGGGCGAGCAGTACTTC. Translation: CASSEEGWGEQYF.